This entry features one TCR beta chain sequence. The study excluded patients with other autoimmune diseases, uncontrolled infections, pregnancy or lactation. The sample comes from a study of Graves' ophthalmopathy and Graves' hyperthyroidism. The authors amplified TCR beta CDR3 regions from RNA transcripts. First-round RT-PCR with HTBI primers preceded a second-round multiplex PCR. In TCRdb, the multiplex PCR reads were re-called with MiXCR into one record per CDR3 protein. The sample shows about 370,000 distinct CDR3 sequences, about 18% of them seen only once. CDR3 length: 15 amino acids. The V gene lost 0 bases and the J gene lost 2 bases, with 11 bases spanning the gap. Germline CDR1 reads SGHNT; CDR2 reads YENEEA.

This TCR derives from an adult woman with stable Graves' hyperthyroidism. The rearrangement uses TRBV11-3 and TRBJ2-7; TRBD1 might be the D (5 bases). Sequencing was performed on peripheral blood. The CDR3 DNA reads TGTGCCAGCAGCTTAGACCCGGTAGGGGCCTACGAGCAGTACTTC. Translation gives CASSLDPVGAYEQYF.